Below, 18 T cell receptor beta chains from the same sample are listed, as sequenced in a study of blood T cell repertoires in COVID-19. Clones were read by immunoSEQ multiplex PCR, and TCRdb kept only the in-frame ones, dropping some. The top ten hold about 12% of the sample, which has 130,000 or so clones, 75% to 85% seen once. Material: peripheral blood. The receptors come from a human donor in a cohort sampled during active COVID-19.

The V gene is TRBV9, the J gene TRBJ2-1, with 12 bases that match TRBD2. The CDR3 is 15 residues long. V shed 3 bases, J shed 8 bases, and the junction held 6 bases outside the gene matches. The V gene's germline CDR1 is SGDLS and CDR2 YYNGEE. CDR3 residues: CASSDGLAGFYEQFF. In DNA form, the CDR3 reads TGTGCCAGCAGCGACGGACTAGCGGGGTTCTATGAGCAGTTCTTC.

The J gene is TRBJ2-1, the V gene TRBV29-1, with 11 bases aligning to TRBD2. V lost 6 bases and J lost 4; bases outside the gene matches: 2. Germline V gene data show CDR1 as SQVTM and CDR2 as ANQGSEA. The CDR3 has 13 residues. In DNA form, the CDR3 reads TGCAGCGTGTCTAGCGGGGGGTACAATGAGCAGTTCTTC. Its translation: CSVSSGGYNEQFF.

This clone was recorded once. V and J are TRBV6-2 or TRBV6-3 and TRBJ2-1, with TRBD2 matching 8 bases. CDR3 length: 18 amino acids. J lost 4 bases, V lost 3 bases, and 14 bases had no gene match. From germline, CDR1 is MNHEY and CDR2 SVGEGT. CDR3 in DNA: TGTGCCAGCAGTTATTCCCCGACTGGGCTAGCGGGTTACAATGAGCAGTTCTTC. As protein: CASSYSPTGLAGYNEQFF.

The J gene is TRBJ1-4, the V gene TRBV23-1; a possible D gene is TRBD1 (5 bases). TRBV23-1 is given ORF status, its function remaining uncertain. The CDR3 length is 14 residues. V was shortened by 6 bases and J by 11 bases, with 19 bases between the two germline ends. This chain's CDR3 is CASRLFETKGKLFF. The CDR3 coding sequence is TGCGCCAGCAGGCTATTCGAAACCAAGGGGAAACTGTTTTTT.

V is TRBV11-2 and J is TRBJ2-1; 7 positions match TRBD2. V lost 5 bases to trimming and J lost 0 bases; unmatched junction nucleotides: 1. CDR1 SGHAT and CDR2 FQNNGV come from the germline V gene. This CDR3 contains 14 residues. This chain's CDR3 is CASSRTSSYNEQFF. The CDR3 bases are TGTGCCAGCAGCCGGACTAGCTCCTACAATGAGCAGTTCTTC.

The chain joins TRBV5-6 to TRBJ2-5; 11 bases are a match to TRBD2. This CDR3 comprises 15 residues. Germline CDR1 is SGHDT and CDR2 is YYEEEE. After removal of 0 bases from V and 4 bases from J, the junction contained 2 bases not matched to a gene. The CDR3 spells CASSLVAGGRETQYF. DNA for the CDR3: TGTGCCAGCAGCTTGGTAGCGGGGGGGCGAGAGACCCAGTACTTC.

The genes are TRBV6-6 and TRBJ2-7; 9 bases line up with TRBD1. V gave up 7 bases and J gave up 2 bases; unmatched junction bases: 6. The CDR3 is 14 amino acids. The V gene's germline CDR1 is MNHNY and CDR2 SVGAGI (reference sequence). The CDR3 sequence is CASTRQGVPYEQYF. CDR3 nucleotides: TGTGCCAGCACCCGACAGGGGGTTCCCTACGAGCAGTACTTC.

V is TRBV19 and J is TRBJ1-2; tentatively, D is TRBD1 (6 bases). Per germline, CDR1 LNHDA and CDR2 SQIVND (reference sequence). V lost 9 bases, J lost 4 bases, and 18 bases lay in between. The length of the CDR3 is 14 residues. The DNA for the CDR3 is TGTGCCAGCGCAAGCGGGGGGGCCGGCTATGGCTACACCTTC. Amino acid sequence: CASASGGAGYGYTF.

This clone was picked up a small number of times. The sample carries other DNA sequences with the same CDR3. The chain uses TRBV2 and TRBJ2-2; D is uncertain. The CDR3 is 12 residues long. CDR1 and CDR2 (germline): SNHLY, FYNNEI. V lost 4 bases and J lost 6, with 6 bases in between. CDR3 sequence (DNA): TGTGCCAGCAGTGTGGAGCCCGGGGAGCTGTTTTTT. Amino acids: CASSVEPGELFF.

V gene TRBV7-2 combines with J gene TRBJ2-1, with 9 nucleotides matching TRBD2. The CDR3 contains 15 residues. V dropped 5 bases and J dropped 9; count of bases not matched to a gene: 11. Germline V gene sequence: CDR1 SGHTA, CDR2 FQGNSA. CDR3 residues: CASSLMLAGSTEQFF. For the CDR3, the DNA is TGTGCCAGCAGCCTTATGCTAGCGGGGTCTACTGAGCAGTTCTTC.

The CDR3 sequence is CATSRTGGARSIYTF. Written as DNA, the CDR3 is TGTGCCACCAGCAGGACAGGGGGCGCGAGGTCAATCTACACCTTC. The chain recombines TRBV15 with TRBJ1-2, with TRBD1 matching 10 bases. This CDR3 has 15 residues. V trimming: 3 bases; J trimming: 10 bases; junction bases outside the gene matches: 11. The germline CDR1 and CDR2 sequences are LNHNV and YYDKDF (reference sequence).

This clone was recorded a few times. The chain carries TRBV21-1 and TRBJ2-3; the table gives TRBD2 as D, unverified against the DNA. TRBV21-1 is shown as a pseudogene. CDR3 length: 15 amino acids. Written as DNA, the CDR3 is TGTGCCAGCAGCAACGCGATTCGGAGCACAGATACGCAGTATTTT. This encodes CASSNAIRSTDTQYF.

The rearrangement joins TRBV14 to TRBJ2-5; 8 bases agree with TRBD2. The CDR3 is 14 residues long. Germline V gives CDR1 SGHDN, CDR2 FVKESK. Unmatched junction bases numbered 6, after V lost 4 bases and J lost 5 bases. The CDR3 spells CASSPRTSRETQYF. The CDR3 DNA reads TGTGCCAGCAGCCCGCGGACTAGCAGGGAGACCCAGTACTTC.

The chain is built from TRBV27 and TRBJ1-4, with 10 nucleotides matching TRBD1. Per the germline V gene, CDR1 is MNHEY and CDR2 is SMNVEV (reference sequence). Germline trimming cut 5 bases from V and 0 bases from J; bases unmatched to any gene: 3. This CDR3 contains 16 residues. The CDR3 DNA reads as TGTGCCAGCAGTGGACAGGGGGTCGCAACTAATGAAAAACTGTTTTTT. It yields the protein CASSGQGVATNEKLFF. The full variable domain, rest sourced from reference TRBV27 and TRBJ1-4, is EAQVTQNPRYLITVTGKKLTVTCSQNMNHEYMSWYRQDPGLGLRQIYYSMNVEVTDKGDVPEGYKVSRKEKRNFPLILESPSPNQTSLYFCASSGQGVATNEKLFFGSGTQLSVL.

DNA for the CDR3: TGTGCCAGCAGCCTGAGGCAGGGGCGGTATGGCTACACCTTC. The encoded protein is CASSLRQGRYGYTF. The chain combines TRBV28 with TRBJ1-2; D perhaps matches TRBD1 (6 bases). The germline gives CDR1 MDHEN, CDR2 SYDVKM. The CDR3 loop spans 14 amino acids. V lost 6 bases and J 5 bases, leaving 16 bases between the germline ends.

The chain recombines TRBV5-1 with TRBJ2-7; maybe TRBD1 (5 bases). Trimming shortened V by 0 bases and J by 2 bases, and 15 bases separated the two germline ends. Germline loops: CDR1 SGHRS, CDR2 YFSETQ. The CDR3 extends over 16 amino acids. CDR3 in DNA: TGCGCCAGCAGCTTGGCACGACAGCCCTCACCCTACGAGCAGTACTTC. Translating it yields CASSLARQPSPYEQYF.

The V call is TRBV6-5, the J call TRBJ2-5; D possibly corresponds to TRBD2 (7 bases). V was cut by 0 bases and J by 5 bases, with 10 bases left in between. The CDR3 loop spans 14 amino acids. The germline V gene has CDR1 MNHEY and CDR2 SVGAGI. The CDR3 region is CASSYSGGPETQYF. The CDR3 DNA sequence: TGTGCCAGCAGTTACTCCGGGGGGCCGGAGACCCAGTACTTC.

V and J are TRBV11-1 and TRBJ2-7; 8 positions match TRBD1. Trimming removed 4 bases from V and 6 bases from J; junction bases left unmatched: 8. The CDR3 contains 14 residues. Germline V gene data show CDR1 as SGHAT and CDR2 as FQDESV (reference sequence). The CDR3 spells CASSSGTGPLEQYF. The CDR3 nucleotides read TGTGCCAGCAGCTCTGGGACAGGACCTCTCGAGCAGTACTTC.